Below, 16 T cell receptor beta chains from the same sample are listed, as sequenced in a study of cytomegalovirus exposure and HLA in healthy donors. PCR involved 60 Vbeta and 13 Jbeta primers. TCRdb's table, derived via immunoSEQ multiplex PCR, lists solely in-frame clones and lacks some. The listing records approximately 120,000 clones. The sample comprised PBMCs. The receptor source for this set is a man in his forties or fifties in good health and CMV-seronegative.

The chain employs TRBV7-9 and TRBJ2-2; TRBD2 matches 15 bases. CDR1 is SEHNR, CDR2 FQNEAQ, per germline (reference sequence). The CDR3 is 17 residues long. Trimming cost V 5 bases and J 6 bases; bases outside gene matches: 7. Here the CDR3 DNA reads TGTGCCAGCAGCCTCGGACTAGCGGGAGGGTCGGCCGGGGAGCTGTTTTTT. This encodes CASSLGLAGGSAGELFF.

Written as DNA, the CDR3 is TGCGCCAGCAGCTTGCCTAGCGGGGGGAACACCGGGGAGCTGTTTTTT. Translated, it gives CASSLPSGGNTGELFF. The V gene is TRBV5-1, the J gene TRBJ2-2; the match to TRBD2 covers 10 bases. Germline CDR1 SGHRS, CDR2 YFSETQ. There are 16 residues in the CDR3. With 1 base clipped from V and 1 base from J, the junction kept 1 base outside the gene matches.

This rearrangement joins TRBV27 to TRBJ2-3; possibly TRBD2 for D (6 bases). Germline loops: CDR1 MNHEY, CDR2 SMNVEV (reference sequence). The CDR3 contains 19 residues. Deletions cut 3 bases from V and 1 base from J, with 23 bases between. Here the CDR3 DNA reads TGTGCCAGCAGTTTTCTGACGGAGGCGTGGGAGGTGGGCACAGATACGCAGTATTTT. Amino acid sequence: CASSFLTEAWEVGTDTQYF.

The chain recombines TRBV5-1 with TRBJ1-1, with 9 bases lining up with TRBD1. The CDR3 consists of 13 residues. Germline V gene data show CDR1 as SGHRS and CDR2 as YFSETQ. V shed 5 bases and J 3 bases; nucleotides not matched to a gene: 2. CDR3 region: CASRGQGDTEAFF. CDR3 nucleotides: TGCGCCAGCAGGGGACAGGGAGACACTGAAGCTTTCTTT.

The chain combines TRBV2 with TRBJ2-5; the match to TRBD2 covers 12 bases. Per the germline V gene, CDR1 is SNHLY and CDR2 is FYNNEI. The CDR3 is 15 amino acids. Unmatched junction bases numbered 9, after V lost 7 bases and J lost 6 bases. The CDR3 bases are TGTGCCAGCATTCTGACTAGCGGGAGTTCGAAGACCCAGTACTTC. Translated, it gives CASILTSGSSKTQYF.

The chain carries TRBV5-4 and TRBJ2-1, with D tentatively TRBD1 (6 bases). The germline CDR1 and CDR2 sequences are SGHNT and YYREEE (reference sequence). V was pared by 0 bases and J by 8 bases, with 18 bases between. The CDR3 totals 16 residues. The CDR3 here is CASSLEITGHLDEQFF. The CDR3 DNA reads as TGTGCCAGCAGCTTGGAGATAACGGGACATCTCGATGAGCAGTTCTTC.

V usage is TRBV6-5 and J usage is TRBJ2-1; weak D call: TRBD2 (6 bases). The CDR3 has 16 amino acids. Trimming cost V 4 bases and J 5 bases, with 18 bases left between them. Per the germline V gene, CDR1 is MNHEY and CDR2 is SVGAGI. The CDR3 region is CASSSRDSGRNNEQFF. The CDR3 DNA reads TGTGCCAGCAGTTCACGGGACTCCGGACGAAACAATGAGCAGTTCTTC.

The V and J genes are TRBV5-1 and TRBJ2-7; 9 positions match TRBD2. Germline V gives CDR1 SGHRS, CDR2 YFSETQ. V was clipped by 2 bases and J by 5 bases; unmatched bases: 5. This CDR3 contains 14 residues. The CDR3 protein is CASSLEAGGHEQYF. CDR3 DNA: TGCGCCAGCAGCTTAGAAGCGGGAGGTCACGAGCAGTACTTC.

The CDR3 sequence is CASSPFARDTGELFF. CDR3 sequence (DNA): TGTGCCAGCAGCCCTTTCGCCAGGGACACCGGGGAGCTGTTTTTT. The chain employs TRBV5-6 and TRBJ2-2; a possible D gene is TRBD1 (5 bases). V lost 4 bases, J lost 3 bases, and 13 bases lay in between. The CDR3 runs 15 residues. From germline, CDR1 is SGHDT and CDR2 YYEEEE.

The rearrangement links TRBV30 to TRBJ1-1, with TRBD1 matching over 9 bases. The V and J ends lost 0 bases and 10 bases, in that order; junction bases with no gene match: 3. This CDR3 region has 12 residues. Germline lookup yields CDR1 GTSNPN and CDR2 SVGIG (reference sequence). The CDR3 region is CAWSVMGQGAFF. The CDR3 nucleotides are TGTGCCTGGAGTGTAATGGGACAGGGAGCTTTCTTT.

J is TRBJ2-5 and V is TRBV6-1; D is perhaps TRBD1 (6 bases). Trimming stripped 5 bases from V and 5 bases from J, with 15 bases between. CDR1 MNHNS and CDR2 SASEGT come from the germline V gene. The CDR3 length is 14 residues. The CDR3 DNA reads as TGTGCCAGCAGTTTCCAGGGGCGCGGGGAGACCCAGTACTTC. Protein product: CASSFQGRGETQYF.

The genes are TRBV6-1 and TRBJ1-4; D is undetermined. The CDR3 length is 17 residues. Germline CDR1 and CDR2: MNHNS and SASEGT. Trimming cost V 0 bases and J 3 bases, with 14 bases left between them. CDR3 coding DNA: TGTGCCAGCAGTGAAGCGCGGGGAGGGAGGCCTAATGAAAAACTGTTTTTT. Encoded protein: CASSEARGGRPNEKLFF.

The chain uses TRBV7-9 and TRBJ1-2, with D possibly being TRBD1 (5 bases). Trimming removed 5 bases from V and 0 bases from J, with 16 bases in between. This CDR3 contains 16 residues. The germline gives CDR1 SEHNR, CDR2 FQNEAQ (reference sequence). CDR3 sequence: CASSRTTGLANYGYTF. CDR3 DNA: TGTGCCAGCAGCCGAACCACAGGATTAGCTAACTATGGCTACACCTTC.

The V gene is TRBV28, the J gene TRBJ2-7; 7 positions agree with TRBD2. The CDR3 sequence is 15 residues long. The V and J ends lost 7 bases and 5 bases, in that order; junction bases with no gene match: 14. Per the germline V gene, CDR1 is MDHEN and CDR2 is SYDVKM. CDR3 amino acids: CASMSGGEGRHEQYF. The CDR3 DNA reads TGTGCCAGCATGTCTGGGGGGGAGGGCCGTCACGAGCAGTACTTC. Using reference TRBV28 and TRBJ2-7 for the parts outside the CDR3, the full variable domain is DVKVTQSSRYLVKRTGEKVFLECVQDMDHENMFWYRQDPGLGLRLIYFSYDVKMKEKGDIPEGYSVSREKKERFSLILESASTNQTSMYLCASMSGGEGRHEQYFGPGTRLTVT.

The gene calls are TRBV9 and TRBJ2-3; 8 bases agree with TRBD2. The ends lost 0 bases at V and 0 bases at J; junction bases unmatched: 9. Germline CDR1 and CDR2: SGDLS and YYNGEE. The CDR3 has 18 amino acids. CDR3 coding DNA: TGTGCCAGCAGCGTAGCTTTACTAGCGGATCCTAGCACAGATACGCAGTATTTT. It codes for CASSVALLADPSTDTQYF.

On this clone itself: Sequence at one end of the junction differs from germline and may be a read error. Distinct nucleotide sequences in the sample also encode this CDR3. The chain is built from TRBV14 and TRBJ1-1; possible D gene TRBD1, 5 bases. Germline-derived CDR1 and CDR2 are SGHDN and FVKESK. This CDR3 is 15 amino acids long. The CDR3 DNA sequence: TGTGCCAGCAGCCGACCCGGGGGGTTAGGCACTGAGGCTTTCTTT. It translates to CASSRPGGLGTEAFF.